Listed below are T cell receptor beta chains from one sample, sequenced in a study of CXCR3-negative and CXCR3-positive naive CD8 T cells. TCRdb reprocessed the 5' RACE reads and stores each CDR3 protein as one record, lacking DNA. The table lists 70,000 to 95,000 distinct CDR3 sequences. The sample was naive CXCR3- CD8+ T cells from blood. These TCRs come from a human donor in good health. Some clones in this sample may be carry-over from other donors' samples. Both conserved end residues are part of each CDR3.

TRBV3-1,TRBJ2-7,CASSQSRRLAGDSFNF
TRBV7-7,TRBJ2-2,CASSPSGRTGELFF
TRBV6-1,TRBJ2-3,CATTTFTDTQYF
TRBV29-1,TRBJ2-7,CSVEKVDGSYEQYF
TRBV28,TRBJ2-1,CASSLANEQFF
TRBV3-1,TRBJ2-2,CASRGQTNTGELFF
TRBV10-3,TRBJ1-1,CAISESGWGGIITEAFF
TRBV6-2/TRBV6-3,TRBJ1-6,CASSYQRYNSPLHF
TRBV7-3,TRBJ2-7,CASSIGLAGPYEQYF
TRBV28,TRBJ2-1,CASSPLRPSGWGEEQFF
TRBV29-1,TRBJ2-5,CSPIYRQGAQETQYF
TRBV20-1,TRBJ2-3,CSASQPTSGTFTDTQYF
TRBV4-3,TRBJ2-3,CASSQDFSTDTQYF
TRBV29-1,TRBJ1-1,CSVAQGGQAFF
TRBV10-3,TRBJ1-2,CAIRRDRENYGYTF
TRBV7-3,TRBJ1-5,CASSFDRSNQPQHF
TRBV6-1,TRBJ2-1,CASSTQTSGDYNEQFF
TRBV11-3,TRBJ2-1,CASSLDLFIGGANNEQFF
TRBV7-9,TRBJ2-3,CASSRLAGAPPDTQYF
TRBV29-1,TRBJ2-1,CSSEVSSSFTNEQFF
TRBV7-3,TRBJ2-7,CASSLDPGTNPHEQYF
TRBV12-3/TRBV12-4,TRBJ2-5,CASSLGLAGAQETQYF
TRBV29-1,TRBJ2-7,CSVEWRGAFPYEQYF
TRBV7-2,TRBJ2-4,CASSHGTSGGLAKNIQYF
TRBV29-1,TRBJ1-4,CSAGGDEKLFF
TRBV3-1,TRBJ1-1,CASSQGKGRRGAFF
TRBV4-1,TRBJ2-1,CASSQVMGEQFF
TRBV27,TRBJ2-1,CASSLPGSEQFF
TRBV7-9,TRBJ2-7,CASSLADVEQYF
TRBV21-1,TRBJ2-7,CASSKGAGMCVSYEQYF
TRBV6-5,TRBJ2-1,CASSYPGTGVGAEQFF
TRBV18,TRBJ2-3,CASSPWRQGRTDTQYF
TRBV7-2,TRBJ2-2,CASSLEDGVNTGELFF
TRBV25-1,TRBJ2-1,CASSISSYNEQFF
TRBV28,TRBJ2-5,CASSLGRPQETQYF
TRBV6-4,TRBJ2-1,CASSESGLAFEQFF
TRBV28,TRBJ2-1,CASSPRPGTRNNEQFF
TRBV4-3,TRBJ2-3,CASSPGGQTDTQYF
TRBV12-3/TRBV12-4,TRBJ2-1,CASSPQRGVPEQFF
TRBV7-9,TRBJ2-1,CASSLAGEAGEQFF
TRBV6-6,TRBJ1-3,CASRAMEGNTIYF
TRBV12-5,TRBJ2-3,CASGLGESSTDTQYF
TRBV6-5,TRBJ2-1,CASSSPGLAGGPTNEQFF
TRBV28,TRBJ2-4,CASSFYGGVAKNIQYF
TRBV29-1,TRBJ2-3,CSVEDPGYTDTQYF
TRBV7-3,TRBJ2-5,CASSVGPTGETQYF
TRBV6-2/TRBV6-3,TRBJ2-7,CASSYSGSLNSYEQYF
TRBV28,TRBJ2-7,CASSLSGVVSYEQYF
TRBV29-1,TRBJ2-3,CSVAGGGTDTQYF
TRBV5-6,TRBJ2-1,CASSLALAGGVEQFF
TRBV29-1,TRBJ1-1,CSARTGPNTEAFF
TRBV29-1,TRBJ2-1,CSVEHRAGSFNEQFF
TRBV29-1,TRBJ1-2,CSVTSQGPPGGYGYTF
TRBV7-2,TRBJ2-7,CATEDTRIYEQYF
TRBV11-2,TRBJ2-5,CASSFVLGYQETQYF
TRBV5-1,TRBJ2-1,CASSHRDSSYNEQFF
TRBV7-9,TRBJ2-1,CASSPLLGAPSSYNEQFF
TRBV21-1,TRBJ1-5,CASSRIQGAWEPQHF
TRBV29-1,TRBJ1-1,CSVREGYTEAFF